There are many counts of the clone carrying this T cell receptor (beta chain). Its antigen is still unknown. The CDR3 is 12 residues long. Losses at the gene ends were 0 bases for V and 11 bases for J; bases not matched to a gene: 3. Germline V gene lookup returns CDR1 LGHDT and CDR2 YNNKEL (reference sequence). These data belong to a study of CD8+CD57+ T cells in acquired aplastic anemia. For the study at large: For CD4+ cells, healthy donors had an average of about 10.8 million reads.

Study findings and constraints: Researchers report that fewer than 30 CD8+ CDR3 sequences appeared in both patients and controls. Between the patient and control groups, CD8+ Simpson's diversity did not differ significantly.

CDR3 and TCR beta VDJ profiling relied on genomic DNA as the template. In TCRdb, the reads were re-called with MiXCR into one record per CDR3 protein. The table includes about 400,000 distinct CDR3 sequences, roughly 64% detected once. The TCR was taken from a human donor in good health, serving as a control. The gene calls are TRBV3-1 and TRBJ1-1; 7 nucleotides agree with TRBD1. The specimen sequenced was sorted CD4+, CD8+, or CD8+CD57+ T cells (not recorded which) from PBMCs. The CDR3 nucleotides are TGTGCCAGCAGCCAAGAACGCAGGGGGGCTTTCTTT. Encoded protein: CASSQERRGAFF.